These 9 T cell receptor beta chains came from one sample sequenced in a study of T-cell memory formation after mild COVID-19. TCRdb independently ran MiXCR on the 5' RACE reads; one entry per CDR3 protein. This sample has 200,000 to 300,000 distinct CDR3 sequences, with 16% found just once. Material for sequencing was PBMCs or a T cell subset sorted from them (not recorded which). Receptor source: a man aged 18 to 35 who had mild COVID-19 (a few samples of this study predate the infection). Cell type and time point are not known.

The chain carries TRBV18 and TRBJ1-6; D not certain. CDR1 KGHSH and CDR2 LQKENI come from the germline V gene. Trimming shortened V by 3 bases and J by 12 bases, and 3 bases separated the two germline ends. The CDR3 loop spans 10 amino acids. The CDR3 loop reads CASSPEPLHF. CDR3 in DNA: TGTGCCAGCTCACCGGAACCCCTCCACTTT. The complete variable domain, with remaining parts taken from reference TRBV18 and TRBJ1-6, reads NAGVMQNPRHLVRRRGQEARLRCSPMKGHSHVYWYRQLPEEGLKFMVYLQKENIIDESGMPKERFSAEFPKEGPSILRIQQVVRGDSAAYFCASSPEPLHFGNGTRLTVT.

This clonotype was seen a handful of times. The V and J genes are TRBV4-3 and TRBJ2-4; D is uncertain. V was pared by 1 base and J by 8 bases, with 15 bases between. CDR1 is LGHNA, CDR2 YSLEER, per germline. The CDR3 runs 15 residues. CDR3 protein: CASSQGVRVLDIQYF. In nucleotides, the CDR3 is TGCGCCAGCAGCCAAGGCGTACGGGTTTTGGACATTCAGTACTTC.

This chain joins TRBV12-3 or TRBV12-4 and TRBJ2-4; D might be TRBD1 (5 bases). Trimming left V 5 bases short and J 3 bases short, with 14 bases between. The CDR3 loop spans 15 amino acids. The DNA of the CDR3 is TGTGCCAGCAGTCGATTAGGGGAAGGCAAAAACATTCAGTACTTC. Amino acids: CASSRLGEGKNIQYF.

This chain's CDR3 is CASSYRDLSEQYF. CDR3 nucleotides: TGTGCCAGCAGTTACAGGGATTTGTCCGAGCAGTACTTC. V gene TRBV6-5 combines with J gene TRBJ2-7; unclear D gene. V was shortened by 2 bases and J by 6 bases, with 11 bases between the two germline ends. Germline-derived CDR1 and CDR2 are MNHEY and SVGAGI. The CDR3 is 13 amino acids.

The sample holds many counts of this clonotype. The V and J genes are TRBV5-1 and TRBJ2-5; D is tentatively TRBD1 or TRBD2 (6 bases each). The germline V and J ends were trimmed by 0 bases and 3 bases, with 15 bases remaining between them. The germline CDR1 and CDR2 sequences are SGHRS and YFSETQ. There are 16 residues in the CDR3. In nucleotides, the CDR3 is TGCGCCAGCAGCTTGGCCCCGGGGGCCAACAAAGAGACCCAGTACTTC. Protein product: CASSLAPGANKETQYF.

The chain employs TRBV6-5 and TRBJ2-5, with 9 nucleotides matching TRBD2. The CDR3 has 17 amino acids. Germline V CDR1 and CDR2: MNHEY, SVGAGI. J was trimmed by 0 bases and V by 2 bases; bases with no gene match: 7. The CDR3 sequence: CASSYTRASGDQETQYF. As DNA, the CDR3 is TGTGCCAGCAGTTACACTAGGGCTAGCGGGGACCAAGAGACCCAGTACTTC.

The V call is TRBV27, the J call TRBJ2-2, with D tentatively TRBD2 (5 bases). Trimming stripped 3 bases from V and 3 bases from J, with 11 bases between. CDR1 is MNHEY, CDR2 SMNVEV, per germline (reference sequence). The CDR3 has 15 amino acids. The CDR3 DNA is TGTGCCAGCAGTTTGAGAGGGTTACACACCGGGGAGCTGTTTTTT. It specifies CASSLRGLHTGELFF.

The chain employs TRBV5-1 and TRBJ2-2, with 9 bases that match TRBD1. The CDR3 length is 16 residues. V dropped 3 bases and J dropped 3; count of bases not matched to a gene: 6. Germline values: CDR1 SGHRS, CDR2 YFSETQ. The CDR3 bases are TGCGCCAGCAGCTCGCGGACAGGGGAGTACACCGGGGAGCTGTTTTTT. Translated, it gives CASSSRTGEYTGELFF. Supplemented by reference TRBV5-1 and TRBJ2-2, the full variable domain reads KAGVTQTPRYLIKTRGQQVTLSCSPISGHRSVSWYQQTPGQGLQFLFEYFSETQRNKGNFPGRFSGRQFSNSRSEMNVSTLELGDSALYLCASSSRTGEYTGELFFGEGSRLTVL.

This clonotype was observed a few times. V usage is TRBV18 and J usage is TRBJ1-2; 8 bases map to TRBD1. CDR1 KGHSH and CDR2 LQKENI come from the germline V gene. The V gene end was trimmed by 2 bases and the J gene end by 7 bases; junction bases not matched to a gene: 6. The CDR3 consists of 14 residues. CDR3 nucleotide sequence: TGTGCCAGCTCACCAGACAGGGGAGGCGGTGGCTACACCTTC. This codes for CASSPDRGGGGYTF.